This T cell receptor beta chain was obtained from a study of spatial heterogeneity in lung cancer. The overall study: Sequenced were any available follow-up PBMC samples, which had been obtained a median of roughly two years after resection. In the raw reads, each unique TCR and UMI combination was present more than ten times on average. Detection consistently yielded more beta chains than alpha chains.

This CDR3 contains 13 residues. Trimming took off 0 bases at V and 5 bases at J, with 6 bases between the two ends. CDR1 KGHDR and CDR2 SFDVKD come from the germline V gene. This clonotype appeared many times. On each TCR cDNA molecule, a unique molecular identifier was present. TCRdb re-analysed the 5' RACE reads in MiXCR, keeping a single row per CDR3 protein. Among 45,000 to 65,000 distinct CDR3 sequences listed, 7.4% were seen once. Documented time point: blood at routine non-recurrence follow-up after resection. Researchers sequenced whole RNA taken from tumor, nontumor lung or frozen PBMC without sorting.

The sample was PBMCs, taken at follow-up. The TCR was taken from a female donor with early-stage non-small cell lung cancer. V and J are TRBV24-1 and TRBJ2-5, with D perhaps TRBD2 (5 bases). CDR3 residues: CATSDLQRETQYF. CDR3 sequence (DNA): TGTGCCACCAGTGATTTGCAGCGGGAGACCCAGTACTTC.